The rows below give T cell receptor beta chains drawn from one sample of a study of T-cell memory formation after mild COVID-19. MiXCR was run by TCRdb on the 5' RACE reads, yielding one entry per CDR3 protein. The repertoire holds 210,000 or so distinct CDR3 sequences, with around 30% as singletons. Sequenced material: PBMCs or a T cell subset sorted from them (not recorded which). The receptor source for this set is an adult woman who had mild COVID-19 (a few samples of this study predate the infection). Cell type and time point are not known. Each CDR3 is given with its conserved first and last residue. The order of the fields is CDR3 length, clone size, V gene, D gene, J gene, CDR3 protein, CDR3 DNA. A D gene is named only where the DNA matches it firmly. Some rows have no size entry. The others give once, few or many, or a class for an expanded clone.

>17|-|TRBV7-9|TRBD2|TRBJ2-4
CASSPRLAGAFRNIQYF
TGTGCCAGCAGCCCTCGACTAGCGGGGGCTTTCCGGAACATTCAGTACTTC
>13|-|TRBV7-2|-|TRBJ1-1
CASSPPLTDEAFF
TGTGCCAGCAGCCCGCCGTTAACAGATGAAGCTTTCTTT
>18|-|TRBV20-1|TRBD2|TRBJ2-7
CSAVPGLAGEGNIYEQYF
TGCAGTGCGGTACCGGGACTAGCGGGAGAAGGGAATATCTACGAGCAGTACTTC
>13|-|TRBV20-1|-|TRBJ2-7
CSARDHLLHEQYF
TGCAGTGCTAGAGATCACTTACTCCACGAGCAGTACTTC
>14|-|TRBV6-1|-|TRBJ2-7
CASSEGGRRYEQYF
TGTGCCAGCAGTGAAGGGGGCCGAAGGTACGAGCAGTACTTC
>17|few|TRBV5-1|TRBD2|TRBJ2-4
CASSSSPLAGGRDIQYF
TGCGCCAGCAGCTCGAGTCCACTAGCGGGAGGGCGTGACATTCAGTACTTC
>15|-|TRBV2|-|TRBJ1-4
CASSVTSGQGEKLFF
TGTGCCAGCAGTGTTACATCCGGGCAGGGGGAAAAACTGTTTTTT
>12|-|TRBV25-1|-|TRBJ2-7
CASSEGVYEQYF
TGTGCCAGCAGTGAAGGAGTCTACGAGCAGTACTTC
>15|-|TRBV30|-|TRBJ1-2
CAWNRKGGALIGYTF
TGTGCCTGGAACCGTAAGGGAGGGGCATTGATTGGCTACACCTTC
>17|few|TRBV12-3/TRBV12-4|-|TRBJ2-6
CASSLGAGYSGANVLTF
TGTGCCAGCAGTTTAGGGGCCGGTTACTCTGGGGCCAACGTCCTGACTTTC
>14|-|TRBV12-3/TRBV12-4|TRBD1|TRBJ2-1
CASSLRGHRDEQFF
TGTGCCAGCAGTTTGAGGGGGCACAGGGATGAGCAGTTCTTC
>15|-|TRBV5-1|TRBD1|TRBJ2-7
CASSLAGQTSYEQYF
TGCGCCAGCAGCTTGGCGGGACAGACAAGCTACGAGCAGTACTTC
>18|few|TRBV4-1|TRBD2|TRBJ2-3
CASSQAGVTSGGADTQYF
TGCGCCAGCAGCCAAGCGGGGGTTACTAGCGGGGGCGCAGATACGCAGTATTTT
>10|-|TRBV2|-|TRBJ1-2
CASREGEVTF
TGTGCCAGCAGGGAAGGGGAGGTCACCTTC
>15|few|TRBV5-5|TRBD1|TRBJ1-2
CASSPQGQGLFGYTF
TGTGCCAGCAGCCCGCAGGGACAGGGATTGTTTGGCTACACCTTC
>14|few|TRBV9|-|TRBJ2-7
CASGVGQAPYEQYF
TGTGCCAGCGGGGTGGGGCAGGCCCCCTACGAGCAGTACTTC
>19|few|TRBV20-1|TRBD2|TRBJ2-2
CSARAPGNSGGWDTGELFF
TGCAGTGCTAGAGCCCCTGGGAATAGCGGGGGGTGGGACACCGGGGAGCTGTTTTTT
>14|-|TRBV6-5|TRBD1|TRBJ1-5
CASGQGGKGQPQHF
TGTGCCAGCGGCCAGGGGGGGAAAGGACAGCCCCAGCATTTT
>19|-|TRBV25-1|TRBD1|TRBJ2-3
CASSAVYGTGGMSTDTQYF
TGTGCCAGCAGTGCAGTTTATGGGACAGGGGGGATGAGCACAGATACGCAGTATTTT
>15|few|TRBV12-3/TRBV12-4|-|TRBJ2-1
CATQGSGGIYNEQFF
TGTGCCACCCAGGGGTCCGGCGGGATCTACAATGAGCAGTTCTTC
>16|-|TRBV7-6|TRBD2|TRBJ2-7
CASSLVPSGGDYEQYF
TGTGCCAGCAGCTTAGTCCCTAGCGGGGGGGACTACGAGCAGTACTTC
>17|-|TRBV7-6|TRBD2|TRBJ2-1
CASSLSFLTGGYNEQFF
TGTGCCAGCAGCCTATCATTCTTGACGGGGGGTTACAATGAGCAGTTCTTC
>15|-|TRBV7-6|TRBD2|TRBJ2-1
CASSPSASGLNEQFF
TGTGCCAGCAGCCCCAGTGCTAGCGGACTCAATGAGCAGTTCTTC
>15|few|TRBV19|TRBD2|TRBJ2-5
CASKALAGDQETQYF
TGTGCCAGTAAGGCATTAGCGGGGGATCAAGAGACCCAGTACTTC
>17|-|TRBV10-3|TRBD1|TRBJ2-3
CAISEQGASGGTDTQYF
TGTGCCATCAGCGAACAGGGGGCGAGTGGGGGCACAGATACGCAGTATTTT